The entry that follows covers one T cell receptor (beta chain) sequence. What it binds is unknown. This same CDR3 is encoded by further DNA sequences in the sample. Germline loops: CDR1 MNHEY, CDR2 SVGAGI. The CDR3 consists of 13 residues. With 6 bases clipped from V and 1 base from J, the junction kept 2 bases outside the gene matches. These data originate in a study of T cells in localized non-small cell lung cancer. Method: immunoSEQ multiplex PCR; TCRdb's copy keeps in-frame clones and lacks some. The sample includes about 72,000 clones, 84% seen only once; the top ten take approximately 13%. Study-wide results and caveats: For the top 100 tumor clones, a median roughly 55 also appeared in adjacent lung.

This sequence originates from a female donor at least 60 years old with stage I lung adenocarcinoma. This chain uses TRBV6-5 with TRBJ1-1; 7 bases map to TRBD1. The specimen was peripheral blood, collected before any cancer treatment. The CDR3 DNA reads as TGTGCCAGCAGCCGACAGGGGAACACTGAAGCTTTCTTT. Residues: CASSRQGNTEAFF.